This T cell receptor (beta chain) was documented in a study of cytomegalovirus exposure and HLA in healthy donors. Findings and caveats of the study: Reports credit the classifier with highly specific, highly sensitive diagnosis of cytomegalovirus status. The majority of TCR sequences were rare, yet some public TCRs appeared in many donors. The study listed 150 to 200 cytomegalovirus-associated TCR beta chains.

The table came from immunoSEQ multiplex PCR; TCRdb's copy has only in-frame clones and leaves some out. Here the sample spans roughly 250,000 clones, approximately 83% being singletons. With respect to this clone: What it binds is unknown.

The donors were members of the roughly 120-subject validation cohort (separate from the roughly 700-subject first cohort). Source material: PBMCs. This clonotype was obtained from a woman in her twenties or thirties in good health and CMV-seropositive.

CDR3 DNA sequence: TGTGCCAGCAGCTTAGGCCCTCTAGCGGGAGTCTCCTACAATGAGCAGTTCTTC. Protein: CASSLGPLAGVSYNEQFF. This sequence joins TRBV7-8 and TRBJ2-1, with 10 nucleotides matching TRBD2. Per germline, CDR1 SGHVS and CDR2 FQNEAQ. The CDR3 is made up of 18 amino acids. V lost 1 base and J lost 0; bases outside the gene matches: 6.